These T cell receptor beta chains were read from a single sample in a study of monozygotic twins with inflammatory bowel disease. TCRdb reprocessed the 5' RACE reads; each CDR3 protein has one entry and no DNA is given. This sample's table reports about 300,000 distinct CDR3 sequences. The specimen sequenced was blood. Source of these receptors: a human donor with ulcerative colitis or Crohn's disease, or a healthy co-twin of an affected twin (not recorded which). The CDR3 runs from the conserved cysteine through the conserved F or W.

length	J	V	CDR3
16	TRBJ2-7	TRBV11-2	CASSSPGRPRGYEQYF
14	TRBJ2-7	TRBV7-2	CASSLGFLSYEQYF
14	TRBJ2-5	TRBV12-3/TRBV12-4	CASCYRDFQETQYF
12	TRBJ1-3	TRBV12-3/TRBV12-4	CASSLKVVTIYF
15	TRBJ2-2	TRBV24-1	CATSDDYKGAGELFF
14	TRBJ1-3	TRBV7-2	CASSRDLLGNTIYF
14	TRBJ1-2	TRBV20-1	CSARDYDRAGGYTF
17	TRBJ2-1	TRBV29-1	CSVVWDSGTNSYNEQFF
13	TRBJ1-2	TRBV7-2	CASSESTNYGYTF
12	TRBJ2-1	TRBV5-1	CATSLLGSEQFF
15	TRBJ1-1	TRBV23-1	CASSPNLAGSTEAFF
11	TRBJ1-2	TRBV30	CAWSRNYGYTF
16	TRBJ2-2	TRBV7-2	CASSPGDGSYTGELFF
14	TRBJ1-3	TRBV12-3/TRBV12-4	CASSFHISGNTIYF
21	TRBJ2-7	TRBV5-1	CASCPTYQTTSGRAVSYEQYF
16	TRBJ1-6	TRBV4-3	CASSHSQGAVNSPLHF
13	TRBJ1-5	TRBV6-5	CASSTDSNQPQHF
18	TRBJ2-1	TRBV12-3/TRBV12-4	CASSSRLAGTSGRIEQFF
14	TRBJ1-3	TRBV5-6	CASSFQQFGNTIYF
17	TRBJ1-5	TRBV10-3	CAISESNSGYGNQPQHF
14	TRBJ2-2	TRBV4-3	CASSQVVRTGELFF
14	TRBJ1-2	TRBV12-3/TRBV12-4	CASRSGGTLLGYTF
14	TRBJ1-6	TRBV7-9	CASSLVGWDSPLHF
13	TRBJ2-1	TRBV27	CASSLWDSNEQFF
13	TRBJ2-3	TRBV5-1	CASSLGVEDTQYF